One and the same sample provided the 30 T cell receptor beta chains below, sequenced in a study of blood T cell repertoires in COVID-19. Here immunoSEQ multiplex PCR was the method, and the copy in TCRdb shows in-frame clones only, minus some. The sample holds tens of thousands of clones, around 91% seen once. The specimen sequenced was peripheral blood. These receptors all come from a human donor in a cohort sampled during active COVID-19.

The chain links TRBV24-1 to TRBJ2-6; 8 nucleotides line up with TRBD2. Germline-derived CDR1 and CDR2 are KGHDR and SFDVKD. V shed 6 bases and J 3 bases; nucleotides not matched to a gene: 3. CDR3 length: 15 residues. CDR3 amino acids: CATSREGDGANVLTF. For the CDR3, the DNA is TGTGCCACCAGTCGGGAGGGTGATGGGGCCAACGTCCTGACTTTC.

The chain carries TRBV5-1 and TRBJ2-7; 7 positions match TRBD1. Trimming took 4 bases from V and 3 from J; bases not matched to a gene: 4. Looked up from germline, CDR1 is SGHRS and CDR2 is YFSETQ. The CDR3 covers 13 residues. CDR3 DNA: TGCGCCAGCAGCACGGGACAGCACTACGAGCAGTACTTC. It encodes CASSTGQHYEQYF. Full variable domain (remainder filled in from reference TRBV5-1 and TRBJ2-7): KAGVTQTPRYLIKTRGQQVTLSCSPISGHRSVSWYQQTPGQGLQFLFEYFSETQRNKGNFPGRFSGRQFSNSRSEMNVSTLELGDSALYLCASSTGQHYEQYFGPGTRLTVT.

The CDR3 protein is CASSFDSGTEAFF. In DNA, the CDR3 is TGCGCCAGCAGTTTTGACAGCGGGACTGAAGCTTTCTTT. This chain connects TRBV5-1 to TRBJ1-1, with a weak D call TRBD1 (5 bases). Germline CDR1 is SGHRS and CDR2 is YFSETQ. The CDR3 has 13 residues. Trimming took 5 bases from V and 5 from J, leaving 13 bases between them.

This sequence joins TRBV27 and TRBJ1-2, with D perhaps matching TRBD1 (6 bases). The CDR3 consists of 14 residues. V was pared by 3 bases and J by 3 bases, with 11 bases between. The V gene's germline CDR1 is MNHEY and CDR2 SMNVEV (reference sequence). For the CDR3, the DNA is TGTGCCAGCAGTTTGGGGGCGGAGTACTATGGCTACACCTTC. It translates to CASSLGAEYYGYTF.

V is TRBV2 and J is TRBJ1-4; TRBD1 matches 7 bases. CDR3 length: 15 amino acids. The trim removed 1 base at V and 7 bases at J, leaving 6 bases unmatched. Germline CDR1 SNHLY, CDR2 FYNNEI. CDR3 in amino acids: CASSEGRGQAEKLFF. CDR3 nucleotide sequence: TGTGCCAGCAGTGAAGGAAGGGGGCAAGCTGAAAAACTGTTTTTT.

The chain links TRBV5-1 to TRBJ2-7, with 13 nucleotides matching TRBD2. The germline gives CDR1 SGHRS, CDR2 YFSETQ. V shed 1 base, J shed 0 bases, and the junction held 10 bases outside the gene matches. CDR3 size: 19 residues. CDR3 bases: TGCGCCAGCAGCTTGAGTTCTGGACTAGCGGGGGTCCTCTCCTACGAGCAGTACTTC. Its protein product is CASSLSSGLAGVLSYEQYF.

This CDR3 reads CASSPVQAFTLHF. The CDR3 DNA sequence: TGTGCCAGCTCACCAGTGCAGGCGTTCACCCTCCACTTT. The chain combines TRBV18 with TRBJ1-6, with no clear D. V was clipped by 2 bases and J by 14 bases, with 13 bases between them. Germline V gene lookup returns CDR1 KGHSH and CDR2 LQKENI. The CDR3 runs 13 residues.

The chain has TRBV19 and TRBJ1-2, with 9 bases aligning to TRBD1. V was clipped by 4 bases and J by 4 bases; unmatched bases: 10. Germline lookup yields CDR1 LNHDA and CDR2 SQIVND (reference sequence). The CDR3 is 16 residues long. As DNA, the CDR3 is TGTGCCAGTAGTACCCATGAGGGGACAGGGACCTATGGCTACACCTTC. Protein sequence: CASSTHEGTGTYGYTF.

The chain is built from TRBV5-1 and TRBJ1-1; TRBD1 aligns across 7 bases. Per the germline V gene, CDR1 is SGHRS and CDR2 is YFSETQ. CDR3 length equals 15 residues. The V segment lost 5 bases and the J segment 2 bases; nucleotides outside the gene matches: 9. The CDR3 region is CASRLILGGNTEAFF. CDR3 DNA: TGCGCCAGCAGACTCATTTTAGGGGGCAACACTGAAGCTTTCTTT.

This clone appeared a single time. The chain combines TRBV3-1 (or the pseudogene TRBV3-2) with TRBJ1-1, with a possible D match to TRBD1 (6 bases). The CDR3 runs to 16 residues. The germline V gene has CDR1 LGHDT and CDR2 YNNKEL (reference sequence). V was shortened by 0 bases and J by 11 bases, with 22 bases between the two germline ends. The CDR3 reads CASSQDPEGVGEWAFF. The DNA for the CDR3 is TGTGCCAGCAGCCAAGACCCTGAGGGGGTCGGTGAATGGGCTTTCTTT.

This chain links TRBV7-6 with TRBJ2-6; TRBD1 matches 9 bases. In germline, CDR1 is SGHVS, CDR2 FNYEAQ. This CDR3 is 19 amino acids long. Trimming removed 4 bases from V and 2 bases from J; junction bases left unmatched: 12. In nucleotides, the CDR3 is TGTGCCAGCAGCTCGCCAACCGGGACAGGGAGTCCTGGGGCCAACGTCCTGACTTTC. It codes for CASSSPTGTGSPGANVLTF.

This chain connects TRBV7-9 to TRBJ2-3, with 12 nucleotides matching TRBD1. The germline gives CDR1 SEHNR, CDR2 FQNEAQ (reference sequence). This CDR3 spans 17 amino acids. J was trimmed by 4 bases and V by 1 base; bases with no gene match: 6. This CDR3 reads CASSLGDRGLSADTQYF. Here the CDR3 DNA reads TGTGCCAGCAGCTTAGGGGACAGGGGGCTAAGTGCAGATACGCAGTATTTT.

The CDR3 loop is CSADQATEAFF. DNA for the CDR3: TGCAGCGCTGACCAGGCCACTGAAGCTTTCTTT. The rearrangement joins TRBV29-1 to TRBJ1-1; D remains ambiguous. V dropped 7 bases and J dropped 4 bases, with 10 bases sitting between them. The CDR3 contains 11 residues. CDR1 SQVTM and CDR2 ANQGSEA come from the germline V gene.

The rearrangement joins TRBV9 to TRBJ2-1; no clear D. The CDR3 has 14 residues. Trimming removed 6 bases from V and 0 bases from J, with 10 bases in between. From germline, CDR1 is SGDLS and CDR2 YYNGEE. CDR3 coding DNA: TGTGCCAGCATCCCAACTCGCTCCTACAATGAGCAGTTCTTC. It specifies CASIPTRSYNEQFF.

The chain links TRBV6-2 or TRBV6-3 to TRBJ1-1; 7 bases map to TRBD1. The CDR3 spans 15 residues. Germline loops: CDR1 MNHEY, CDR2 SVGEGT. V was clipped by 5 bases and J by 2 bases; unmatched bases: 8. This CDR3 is CASSTGTVGNTEAFF. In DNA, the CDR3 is TGTGCCAGCAGTACCGGGACAGTCGGAAACACTGAAGCTTTCTTT.

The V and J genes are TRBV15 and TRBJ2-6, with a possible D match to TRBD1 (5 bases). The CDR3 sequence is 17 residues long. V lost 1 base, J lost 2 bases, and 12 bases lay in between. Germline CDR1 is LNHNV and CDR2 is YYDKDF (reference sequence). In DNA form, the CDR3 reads TGTGCCACCAGCAGAGGTACGACAGTGCCTGGGGCCAACGTCCTGACTTTC. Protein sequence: CATSRGTTVPGANVLTF.

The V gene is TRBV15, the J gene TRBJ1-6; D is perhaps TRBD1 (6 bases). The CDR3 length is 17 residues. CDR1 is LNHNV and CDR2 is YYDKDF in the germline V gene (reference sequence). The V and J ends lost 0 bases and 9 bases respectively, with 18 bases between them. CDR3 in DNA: TGTGCCACCAGCAGAGAGGCCGCCTCCGTCAGGGGTTCACCCCTCCACTTT. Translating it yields CATSREAASVRGSPLHF.

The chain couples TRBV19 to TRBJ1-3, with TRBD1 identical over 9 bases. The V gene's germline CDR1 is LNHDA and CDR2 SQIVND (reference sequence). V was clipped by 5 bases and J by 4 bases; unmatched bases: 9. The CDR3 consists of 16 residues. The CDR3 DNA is TGTGCCAGTAGTGCACAGGGGGCAACTCAAGGAAACACCATATATTTT. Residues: CASSAQGATQGNTIYF.

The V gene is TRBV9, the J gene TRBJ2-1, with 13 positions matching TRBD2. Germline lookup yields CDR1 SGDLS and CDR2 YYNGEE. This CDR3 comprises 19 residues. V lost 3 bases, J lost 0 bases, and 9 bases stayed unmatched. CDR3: CASSASGTSGVFSYNEQFF. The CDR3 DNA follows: TGTGCCAGCAGCGCCTCCGGGACTAGCGGGGTGTTCTCCTACAATGAGCAGTTCTTC.

CDR3 amino acids: CASSYYRTGADGYTF. The CDR3 region has the DNA TGTGCCAGCAGTTACTACAGGACAGGGGCGGATGGCTACACCTTC. The chain employs TRBV6-6 and TRBJ1-2; 9 nucleotides agree with TRBD1. V shed 1 base and J 6 bases; nucleotides not matched to a gene: 6. The CDR3 contains 15 residues. Germline V gene lookup returns CDR1 MNHNY and CDR2 SVGAGI (reference sequence).

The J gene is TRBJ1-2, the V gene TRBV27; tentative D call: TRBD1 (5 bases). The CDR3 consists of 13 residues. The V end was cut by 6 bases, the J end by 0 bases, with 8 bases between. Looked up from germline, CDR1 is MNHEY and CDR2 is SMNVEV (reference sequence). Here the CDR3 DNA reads TGTGCCAGCAGCCTAGGGGCTAACTATGGCTACACCTTC. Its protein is CASSLGANYGYTF.

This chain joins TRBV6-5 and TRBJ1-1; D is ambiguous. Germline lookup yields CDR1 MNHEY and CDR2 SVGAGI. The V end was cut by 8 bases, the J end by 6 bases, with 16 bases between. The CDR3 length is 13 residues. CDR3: CASSGGGYAEAFF. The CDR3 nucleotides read TGTGCCAGCTCCGGAGGAGGGTATGCTGAAGCTTTCTTT.

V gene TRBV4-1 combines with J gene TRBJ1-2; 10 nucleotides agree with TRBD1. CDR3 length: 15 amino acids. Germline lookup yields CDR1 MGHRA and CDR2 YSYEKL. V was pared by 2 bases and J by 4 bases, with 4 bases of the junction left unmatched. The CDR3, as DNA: TGCGCCAGCAGCCAAAGACAGGGGGCGGTCTATGGCTACACCTTC. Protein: CASSQRQGAVYGYTF.

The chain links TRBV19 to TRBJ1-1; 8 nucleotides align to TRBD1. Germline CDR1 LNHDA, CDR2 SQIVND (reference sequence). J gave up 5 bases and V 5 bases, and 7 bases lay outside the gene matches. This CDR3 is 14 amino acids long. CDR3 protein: CASSPTGVGTEAFF. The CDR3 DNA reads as TGTGCCAGTAGTCCGACAGGGGTCGGGACTGAAGCTTTCTTT.

The chain's CDR3 is CASSQVARTGLMNTEAFF. Here the CDR3 DNA reads TGTGCCAGCAGCCAAGTCGCCCGGACAGGCCTTATGAACACTGAAGCTTTCTTT. The chain combines TRBV4-2 with TRBJ1-1; 7 nucleotides line up with TRBD1. Trimming at V came to 1 base and at J to 0 bases, leaving 11 bases not matched to a gene. Germline V gene sequence: CDR1 LGHNA, CDR2 YNFKEQ. The CDR3 extends over 18 amino acids.

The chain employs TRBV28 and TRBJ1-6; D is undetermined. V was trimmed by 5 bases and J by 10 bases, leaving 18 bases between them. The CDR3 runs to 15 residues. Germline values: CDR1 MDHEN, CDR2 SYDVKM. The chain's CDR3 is CASSPAGLRGSPLHF. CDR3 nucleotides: TGTGCCAGCAGTCCTGCCGGACTCCGGGGATCACCCCTCCACTTT.

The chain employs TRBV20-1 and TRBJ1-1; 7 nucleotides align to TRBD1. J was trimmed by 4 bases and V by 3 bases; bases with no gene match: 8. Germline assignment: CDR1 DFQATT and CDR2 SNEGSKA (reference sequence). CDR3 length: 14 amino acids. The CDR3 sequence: CSASTTEGATEAFF. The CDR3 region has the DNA TGCAGTGCTAGTACGACAGAGGGGGCCACTGAAGCTTTCTTT.

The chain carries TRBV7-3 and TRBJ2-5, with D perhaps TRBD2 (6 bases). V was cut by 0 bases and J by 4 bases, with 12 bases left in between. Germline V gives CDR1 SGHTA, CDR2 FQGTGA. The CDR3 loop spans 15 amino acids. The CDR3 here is CASSLTAGRGETQYF. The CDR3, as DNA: TGTGCCAGCAGCTTAACCGCGGGGCGGGGAGAGACCCAGTACTTC.

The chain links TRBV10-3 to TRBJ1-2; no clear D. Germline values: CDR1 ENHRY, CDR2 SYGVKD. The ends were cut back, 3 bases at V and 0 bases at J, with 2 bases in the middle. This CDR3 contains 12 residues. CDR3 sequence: CAISDTNYGYTF. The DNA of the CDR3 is TGTGCCATCAGTGACACTAACTATGGCTACACCTTC.

The CDR3 nucleotides are TGTGCCAGCAGCATGGGACAGGGGCTGGGAAATGAGCAGTTCTTC. Amino acid sequence: CASSMGQGLGNEQFF. The chain uses TRBV5-6 and TRBJ2-1; 10 bases are a match to TRBD1. The J segment lost 7 bases and the V segment lost 4 bases, leaving 8 bases of the junction unmatched. The CDR3 extends over 15 amino acids. Germline V lookup: CDR1 SGHDT, CDR2 YYEEEE.